Sequencing of this TCR beta chain was carried out in a study of a mutant IDH1 vaccine in newly diagnosed glioma. At the level of the study: Patients previously underwent radiotherapy, temozolomide, or both, and most underwent both.

Regarding time point: week 23, last vaccination. What each vaccine dose contained was 300 ug of mutant IDH1 20-mer peptide, accompanied by topical imiquimod. Data came from immunoSEQ multiplex PCR; TCRdb stores just in-frame clones and leaves some out. This sample yields 50,000 to 65,000 clones, of which about 87% are seen a single time; around 1.3% belongs to the top ten. The V end was cut by 4 bases, the J end by 4 bases, with 13 bases between. The CDR3 is made up of 15 amino acids. Germline assignment: CDR1 LGHNA and CDR2 YNFKEQ. Notes on this clone: As yet, its antigen is unknown.

The V and J genes are TRBV4-2 and TRBJ2-2, with D possibly TRBD1 on 6 matching bases. The receptor was derived from a man aged 35 to 55 with glioma. The sequences come from PBMCs, collected from a glioma patient whose treatment included an IDH1 peptide vaccine. In nucleotides, the CDR3 is TGTGCCAGCAGCCCCAGCCAGGGGTCCACCGGGGAGCTGTTTTTT. This encodes CASSPSQGSTGELFF.